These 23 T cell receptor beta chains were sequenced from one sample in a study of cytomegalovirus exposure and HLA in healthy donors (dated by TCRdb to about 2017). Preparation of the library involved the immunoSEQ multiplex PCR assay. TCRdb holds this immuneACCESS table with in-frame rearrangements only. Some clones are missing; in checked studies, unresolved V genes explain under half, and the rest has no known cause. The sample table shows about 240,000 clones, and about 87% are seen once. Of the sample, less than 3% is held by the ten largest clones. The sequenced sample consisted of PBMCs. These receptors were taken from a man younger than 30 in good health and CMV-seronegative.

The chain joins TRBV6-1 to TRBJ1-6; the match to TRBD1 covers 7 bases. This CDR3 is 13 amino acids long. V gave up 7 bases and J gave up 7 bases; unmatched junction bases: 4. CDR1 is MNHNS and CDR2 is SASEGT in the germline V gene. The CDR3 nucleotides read TGTGCCAGCATGAGGGACAGCAATTCACCCCTCCACTTT. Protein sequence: CASMRDSNSPLHF.

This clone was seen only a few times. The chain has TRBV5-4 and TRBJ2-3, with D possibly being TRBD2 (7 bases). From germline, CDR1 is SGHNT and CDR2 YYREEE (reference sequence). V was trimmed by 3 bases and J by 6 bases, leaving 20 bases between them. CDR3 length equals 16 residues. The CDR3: CASSYTGLVRGDTQYF. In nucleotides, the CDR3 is TGTGCCAGCAGCTATACTGGACTAGTGAGGGGGGATACGCAGTATTTT.

The CDR3 loop is CSAAIGQGVSYEQYF. The CDR3 nucleotides read TGCAGCGCAGCGATCGGACAGGGAGTTTCCTACGAGCAGTACTTC. The rearrangement uses TRBV29-1 and TRBJ2-7; TRBD1 matches 8 bases. The CDR3 covers 15 residues. The germline CDR1 and CDR2 sequences are SQVTM and ANQGSEA. With V trimmed by 7 bases and J by 1 base, 12 bases remained unmatched.

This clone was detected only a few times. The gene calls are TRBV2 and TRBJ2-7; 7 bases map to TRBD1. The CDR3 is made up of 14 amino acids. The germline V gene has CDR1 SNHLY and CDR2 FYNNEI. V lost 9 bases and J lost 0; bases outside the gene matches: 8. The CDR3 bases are TGTGCCAGTACCCAAAACAGGGGCTCCTACGAGCAGTACTTC. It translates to CASTQNRGSYEQYF.

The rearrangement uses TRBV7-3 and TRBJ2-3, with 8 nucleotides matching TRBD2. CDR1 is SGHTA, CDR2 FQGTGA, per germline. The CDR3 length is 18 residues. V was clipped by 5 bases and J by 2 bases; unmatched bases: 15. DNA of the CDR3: TGTGCCAGCAGCCCATCATCAGGGACTAGAGGATCCACAGATACGCAGTATTTT. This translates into CASSPSSGTRGSTDTQYF.

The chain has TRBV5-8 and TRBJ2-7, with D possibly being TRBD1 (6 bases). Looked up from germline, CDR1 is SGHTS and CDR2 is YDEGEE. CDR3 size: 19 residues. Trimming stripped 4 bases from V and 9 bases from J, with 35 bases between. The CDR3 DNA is TGTGCCAGCAGCCCGCTCCGGGACATCCTCGGGTTGACAGGCCGTGCGCAGTACTTC. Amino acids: CASSPLRDILGLTGRAQYF. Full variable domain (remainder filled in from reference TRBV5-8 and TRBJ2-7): EAGVTQSPTHLIKTRGQQATLRCSPISGHTSVYWYQQALGLGLQFLLWYDEGEERNRGNFPPRFSGRQFPNYSSELNVNALELEDSALYLCASSPLRDILGLTGRAQYFGPGTRLTVT.

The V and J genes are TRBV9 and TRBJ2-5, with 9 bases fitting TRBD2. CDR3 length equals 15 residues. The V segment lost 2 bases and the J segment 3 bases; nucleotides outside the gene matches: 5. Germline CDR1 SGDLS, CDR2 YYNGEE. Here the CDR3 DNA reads TGTGCCAGCAGCGTGGATAGCGGGAGAAAAGAGACCCAGTACTTC. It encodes CASSVDSGRKETQYF. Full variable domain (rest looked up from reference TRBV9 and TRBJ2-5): DSGVTQTPKHLITATGQRVTLRCSPRSGDLSVYWYQQSLDQGLQFLIQYYNGEERAKGNILERFSAQQFPDLHSELNLSSLELGDSALYFCASSVDSGRKETQYFGPGTRLLVL.

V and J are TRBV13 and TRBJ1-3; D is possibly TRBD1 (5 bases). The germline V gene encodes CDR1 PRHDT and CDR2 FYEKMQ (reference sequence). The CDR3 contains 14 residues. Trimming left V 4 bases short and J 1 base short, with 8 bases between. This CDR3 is CASSYGGSGNTIYF. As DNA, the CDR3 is TGTGCCAGCAGCTATGGGGGGTCTGGAAACACCATATATTTT.

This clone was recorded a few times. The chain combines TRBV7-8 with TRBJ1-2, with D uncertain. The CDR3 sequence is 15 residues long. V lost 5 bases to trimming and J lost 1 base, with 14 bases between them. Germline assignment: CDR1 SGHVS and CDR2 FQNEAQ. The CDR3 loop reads CASSPRWILNYGYTF. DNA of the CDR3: TGTGCCAGCAGCCCGAGGTGGATCCTTAACTATGGCTACACCTTC.

The CDR3 spells CASSPRDTFSYEQYF. CDR3 bases: TGTGCCAGCAGCCCTCGCGATACTTTCTCCTACGAGCAGTACTTC. The chain is built from TRBV9 and TRBJ2-7; D unclear. The CDR3 totals 15 residues. Trimming removed 4 bases at V and 0 bases at J, with 14 bases between. Germline V gives CDR1 SGDLS, CDR2 YYNGEE.

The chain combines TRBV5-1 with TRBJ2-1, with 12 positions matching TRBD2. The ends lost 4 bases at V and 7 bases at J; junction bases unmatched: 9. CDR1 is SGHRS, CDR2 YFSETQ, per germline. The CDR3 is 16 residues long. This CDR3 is CASSNPSGGAGNEQFF. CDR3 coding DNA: TGCGCCAGCAGCAACCCTAGCGGGGGGGCGGGTAATGAGCAGTTCTTC.

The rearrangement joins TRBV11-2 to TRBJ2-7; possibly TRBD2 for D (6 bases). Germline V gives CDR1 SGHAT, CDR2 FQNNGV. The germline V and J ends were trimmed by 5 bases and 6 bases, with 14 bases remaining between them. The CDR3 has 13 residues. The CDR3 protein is CASSPELGGEQYF. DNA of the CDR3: TGTGCCAGCAGCCCAGAACTCGGGGGCGAGCAGTACTTC.

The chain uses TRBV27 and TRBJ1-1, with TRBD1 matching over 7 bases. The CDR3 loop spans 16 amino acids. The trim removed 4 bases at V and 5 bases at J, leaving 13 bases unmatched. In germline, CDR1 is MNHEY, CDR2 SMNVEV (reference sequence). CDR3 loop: CASSSNRGGVGTEAFF. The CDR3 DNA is TGTGCCAGCAGTTCGAACAGGGGCGGGGTGGGAACTGAAGCTTTCTTT.

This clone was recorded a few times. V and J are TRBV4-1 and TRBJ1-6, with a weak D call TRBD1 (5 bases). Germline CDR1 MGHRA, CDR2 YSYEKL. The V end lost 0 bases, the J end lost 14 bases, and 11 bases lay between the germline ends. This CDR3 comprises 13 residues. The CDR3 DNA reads TGCGCCAGCAGCCAAGATCAGGGAACAACCCTCCACTTT. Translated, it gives CASSQDQGTTLHF.

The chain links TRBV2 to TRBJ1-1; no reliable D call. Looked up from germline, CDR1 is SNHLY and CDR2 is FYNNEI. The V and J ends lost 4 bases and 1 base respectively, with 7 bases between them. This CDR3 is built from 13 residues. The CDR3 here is CASSAGRNTEAFF. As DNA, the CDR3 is TGTGCCAGCAGTGCCGGGAGGAACACTGAAGCTTTCTTT.

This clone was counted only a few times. CDR3 coding DNA: TGTGCCAGCAGCCCCCTCGGACAGCTGGGAGAAAAACTGTTTTTT. Translating it yields CASSPLGQLGEKLFF. V and J are TRBV7-2 and TRBJ1-4; possible D gene TRBD1, 6 bases. With 5 bases removed from V and 8 bases from J, the gap between germline ends came to 18 bases. The CDR3 length is 15 residues. Germline V CDR1 and CDR2: SGHTA, FQGNSA. Full variable domain (missing parts from reference TRBV7-2 and TRBJ1-4): GAGVSQSPSNKVTEKGKDVELRCDPISGHTALYWYRQSLGQGLEFLIYFQGNSAPDKSGLPSDRFSAERTGGSVSTLTIQRTQQEDSAVYLCASSPLGQLGEKLFFGSGTQLSVL.

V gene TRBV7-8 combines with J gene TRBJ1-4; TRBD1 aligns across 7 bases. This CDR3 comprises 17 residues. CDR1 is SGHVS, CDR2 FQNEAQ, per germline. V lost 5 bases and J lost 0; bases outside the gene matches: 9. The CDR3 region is CASSHWDSLSTNEKLFF. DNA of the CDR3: TGTGCCAGCAGCCACTGGGACAGTCTATCAACTAATGAAAAACTGTTTTTT.

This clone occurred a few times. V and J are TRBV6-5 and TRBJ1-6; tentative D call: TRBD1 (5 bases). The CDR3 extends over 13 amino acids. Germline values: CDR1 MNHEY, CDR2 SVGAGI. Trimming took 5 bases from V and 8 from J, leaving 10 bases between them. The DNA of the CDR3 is TGTGCCAGCAGTACCCGGACACATTCACCCCTCCACTTT. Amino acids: CASSTRTHSPLHF.

The CDR3 nucleotides are TGTGCCACCCAAAGGGAGGGGCAGGGAAATTCACCCCTCCACTTT. Protein product: CATQREGQGNSPLHF. The V call is TRBV10-3, the J call TRBJ1-6, with D maybe TRBD1 (5 bases). The CDR3 is made up of 15 amino acids. Trimming left V 10 bases short and J 7 bases short, with 20 bases between. Germline CDR1 reads ENHRY; CDR2 reads SYGVKD.

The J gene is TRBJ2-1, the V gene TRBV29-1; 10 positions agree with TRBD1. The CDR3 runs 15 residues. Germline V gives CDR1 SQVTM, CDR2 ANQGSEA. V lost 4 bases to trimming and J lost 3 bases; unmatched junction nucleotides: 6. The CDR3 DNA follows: TGCAGCGTTGTACCGACAGGGGGCTACTACAATGAGCAGTTCTTC. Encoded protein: CSVVPTGGYYNEQFF.

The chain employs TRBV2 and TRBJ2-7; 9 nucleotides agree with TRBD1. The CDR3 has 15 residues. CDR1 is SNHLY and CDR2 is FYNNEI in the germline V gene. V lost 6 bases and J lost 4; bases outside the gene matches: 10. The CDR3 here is CASRQSGQGNYEQYF. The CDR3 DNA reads TGTGCCAGCAGGCAATCGGGACAGGGTAATTACGAGCAGTACTTC.

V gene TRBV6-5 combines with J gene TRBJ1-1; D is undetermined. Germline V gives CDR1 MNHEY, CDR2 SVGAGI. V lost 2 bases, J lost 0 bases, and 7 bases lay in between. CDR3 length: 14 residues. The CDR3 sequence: CASSYGQLNTEAFF. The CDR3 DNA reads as TGTGCCAGCAGTTACGGGCAGCTGAACACTGAAGCTTTCTTT.

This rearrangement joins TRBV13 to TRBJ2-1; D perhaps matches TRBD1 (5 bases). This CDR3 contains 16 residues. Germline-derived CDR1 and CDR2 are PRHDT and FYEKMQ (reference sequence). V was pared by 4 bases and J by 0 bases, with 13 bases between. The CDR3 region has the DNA TGTGCCAGCAGCTCAAGGGGAAAGAGCTCCTACAATGAGCAGTTCTTC. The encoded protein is CASSSRGKSSYNEQFF.